This T cell receptor beta chain was sequenced during a study of T cell repertoires in cytomegalovirus infection (dated by TCRdb to the late 2010s). Context from the whole study: Donor HLA type was relevant to the analysis, as public TCR beta signatures indicated carriage of CMV infection together with the matching HLA type. Overall study outcomes, separate from this receptor: The ex vivo response was dominated by HLA-C-restricted CMV-specific TCR beta clonotypes, which also provided the single most frequent clonotype in two of eight donors. In both this cohort and an independent approximately 400-donor cohort, the cumulative frequency of public TCR beta family members distinguished carriers of CMV infection plus the relevant HLA type.

The germline V gene (reference sequence) yields SEHNR for CDR1 and FQNEAQ for CDR2. From V the trimming removes 2 bases and from J it removes 2 bases, while the gene matches leave 3 bases of the junction unaccounted for. The CDR3, cysteine through phenylalanine, is 16 amino acids long. The retained sequence is limited to the CDR3, 48 bases, with the frame set at the first base. These reads were obtained on an Illumina HiSeq 1500. The public reads were quality trimmed at Q25 with fastp and then assembled into clones with MiXCR by TCRdb, keeping productive beta chains. For every CDR3 protein sequence, its rows merge into one entry that carries the most common genes and DNA. For this sample there are around 230,000 distinct CDR3 sequences; around 6.4% appear just once. 6.5% of the sample is held by the ten biggest clonotypes. This clonotype showed up many times. Which antigen it targets is not known. It has no much larger one-base neighbor in the sample; base qualities were not kept.

The chain uses TRBV7-9 and TRBJ2-2, and 9 junction bases match TRBD1. The clonotype comes from a human donor in good health (CMV status not recorded). Some clones in this sample may be carry-over from other donors' samples. Sequencing input: PBMCs. The DNA sequence is TGTGCCAGCAGCTTACTACAGGGGGCTAACACCGGGGAGCTGTTTTTT. It codes for CASSLLQGANTGELFF. Extended through the reference TRBV7-9 and TRBJ2-2 proteins, this CDR3 yields the full variable domain: DTGVSQNPRHKITKRGQNVTFRCDPISEHNRLYWYRQTLGQGPEFLTYFQNEAQLEKSRLLSDRFSAERPKGSFSTLEIQRTEQGDSAMYLCASSLLQGANTGELFFGEGSRLTVL.